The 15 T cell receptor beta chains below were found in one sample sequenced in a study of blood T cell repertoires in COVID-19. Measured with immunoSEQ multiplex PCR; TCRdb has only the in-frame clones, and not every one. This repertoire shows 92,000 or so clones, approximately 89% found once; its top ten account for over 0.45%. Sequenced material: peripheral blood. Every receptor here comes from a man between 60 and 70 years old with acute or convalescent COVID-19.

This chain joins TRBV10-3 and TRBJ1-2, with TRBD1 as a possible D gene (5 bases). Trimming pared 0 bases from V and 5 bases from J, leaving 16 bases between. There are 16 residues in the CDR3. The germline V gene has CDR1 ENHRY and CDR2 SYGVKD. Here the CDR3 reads CAISESVGGTRYGYTF. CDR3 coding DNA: TGTGCCATCAGTGAGTCGGTCGGGGGGACGAGATATGGCTACACCTTC.

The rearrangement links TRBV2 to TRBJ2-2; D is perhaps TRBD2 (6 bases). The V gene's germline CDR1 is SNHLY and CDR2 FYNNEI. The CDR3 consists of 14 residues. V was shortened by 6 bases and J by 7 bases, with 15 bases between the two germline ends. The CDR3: CASSNSRGIGELFF. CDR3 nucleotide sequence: TGTGCCAGCAGCAACTCCCGGGGGATCGGGGAGCTGTTTTTT.

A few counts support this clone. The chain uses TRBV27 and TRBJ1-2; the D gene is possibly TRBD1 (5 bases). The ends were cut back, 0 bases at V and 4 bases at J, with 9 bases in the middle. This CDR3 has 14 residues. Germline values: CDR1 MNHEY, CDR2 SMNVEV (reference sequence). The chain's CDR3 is CASSLSRGSYGYTF. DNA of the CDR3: TGTGCCAGCAGTTTATCAAGGGGTAGCTATGGCTACACCTTC.

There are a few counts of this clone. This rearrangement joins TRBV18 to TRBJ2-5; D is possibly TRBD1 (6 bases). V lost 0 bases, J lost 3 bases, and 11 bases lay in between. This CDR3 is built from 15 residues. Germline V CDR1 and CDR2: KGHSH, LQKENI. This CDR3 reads CASSPPNRAEETQYF. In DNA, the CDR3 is TGTGCCAGCTCACCACCGAACAGGGCCGAAGAGACCCAGTACTTC.

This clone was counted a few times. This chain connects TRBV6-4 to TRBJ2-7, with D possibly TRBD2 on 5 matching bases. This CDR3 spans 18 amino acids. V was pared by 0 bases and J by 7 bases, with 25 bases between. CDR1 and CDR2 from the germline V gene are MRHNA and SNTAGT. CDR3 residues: CASSDSARLRAVPGEQYF. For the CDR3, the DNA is TGTGCCAGCAGTGACTCGGCTAGGCTACGAGCAGTGCCGGGGGAGCAGTACTTC.

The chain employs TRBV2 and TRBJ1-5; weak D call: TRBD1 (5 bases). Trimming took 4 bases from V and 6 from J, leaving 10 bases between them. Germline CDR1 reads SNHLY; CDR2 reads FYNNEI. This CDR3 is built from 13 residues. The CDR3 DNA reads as TGTGCCAGCAGTGCTCAGGGCCCTCAGCCCCAGCATTTT. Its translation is CASSAQGPQPQHF. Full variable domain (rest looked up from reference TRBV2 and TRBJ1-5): EPEVTQTPSHQVTQMGQEVILRCVPISNHLYFYWYRQILGQKVEFLVSFYNNEISEKSEIFDDQFSVERPDGSNFTLKIRSTKLEDSAMYFCASSAQGPQPQHFGDGTRLSIL.

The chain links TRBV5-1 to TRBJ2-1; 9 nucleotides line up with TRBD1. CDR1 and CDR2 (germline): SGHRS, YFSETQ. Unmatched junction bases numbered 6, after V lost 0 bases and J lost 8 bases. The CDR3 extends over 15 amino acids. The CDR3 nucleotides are TGCGCCAGCAGCTTGGAGGGGACAGGGAGAGATGAGCAGTTCTTC. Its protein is CASSLEGTGRDEQFF.

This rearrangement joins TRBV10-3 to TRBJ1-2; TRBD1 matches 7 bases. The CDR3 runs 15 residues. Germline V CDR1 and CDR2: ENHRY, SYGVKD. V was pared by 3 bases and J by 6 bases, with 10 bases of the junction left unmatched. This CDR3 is CAISDLGDSPDGYTF. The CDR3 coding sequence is TGTGCCATCAGTGATCTGGGGGACAGCCCGGATGGCTACACCTTC.

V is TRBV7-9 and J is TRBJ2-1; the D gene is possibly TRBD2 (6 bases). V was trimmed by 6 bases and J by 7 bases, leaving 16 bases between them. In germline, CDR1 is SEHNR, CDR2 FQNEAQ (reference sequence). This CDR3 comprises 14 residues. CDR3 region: CASSEGGWENEQFF. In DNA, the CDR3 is TGTGCCAGCAGTGAGGGAGGTTGGGAAAATGAGCAGTTCTTC.

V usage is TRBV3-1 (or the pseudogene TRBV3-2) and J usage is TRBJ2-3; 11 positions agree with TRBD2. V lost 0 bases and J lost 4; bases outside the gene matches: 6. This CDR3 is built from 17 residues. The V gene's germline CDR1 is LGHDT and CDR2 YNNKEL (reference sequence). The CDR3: CASSQDGSGGASDTQYF. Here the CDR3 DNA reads TGTGCCAGCAGCCAAGATGGTAGCGGGGGGGCCTCAGATACGCAGTATTTT.

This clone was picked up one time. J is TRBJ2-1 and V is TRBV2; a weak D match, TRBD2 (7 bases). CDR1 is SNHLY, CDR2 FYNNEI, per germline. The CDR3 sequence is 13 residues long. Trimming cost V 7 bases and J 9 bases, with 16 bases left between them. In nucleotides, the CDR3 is TGTGCCAGCACTAGCGGAGGGGGGGGTGAGCAGTTCTTC. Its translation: CASTSGGGGEQFF.

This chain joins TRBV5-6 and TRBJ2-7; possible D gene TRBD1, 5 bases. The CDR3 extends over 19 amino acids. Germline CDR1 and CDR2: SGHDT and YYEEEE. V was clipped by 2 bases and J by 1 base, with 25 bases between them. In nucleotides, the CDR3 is TGTGCCAGCAGCTTCCGTATTTCCACCGAGACAGCCTTTTCCTACGAGCAGTACTTC. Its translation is CASSFRISTETAFSYEQYF.

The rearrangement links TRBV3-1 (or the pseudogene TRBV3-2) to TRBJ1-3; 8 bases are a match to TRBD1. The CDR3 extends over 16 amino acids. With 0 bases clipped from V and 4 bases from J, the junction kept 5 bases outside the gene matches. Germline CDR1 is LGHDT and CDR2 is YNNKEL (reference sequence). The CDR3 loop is CASSQDPGGKGNTIYF. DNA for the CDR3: TGTGCCAGCAGCCAAGATCCAGGGGGCAAAGGAAACACCATATATTTT.

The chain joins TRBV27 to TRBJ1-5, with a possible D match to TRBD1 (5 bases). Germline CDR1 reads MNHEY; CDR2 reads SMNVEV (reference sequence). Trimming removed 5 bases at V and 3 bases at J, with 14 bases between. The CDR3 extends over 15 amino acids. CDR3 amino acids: CASSQPGTDNQPQHF. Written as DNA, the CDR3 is TGTGCCAGCAGTCAACCAGGGACTGACAATCAGCCCCAGCATTTT.

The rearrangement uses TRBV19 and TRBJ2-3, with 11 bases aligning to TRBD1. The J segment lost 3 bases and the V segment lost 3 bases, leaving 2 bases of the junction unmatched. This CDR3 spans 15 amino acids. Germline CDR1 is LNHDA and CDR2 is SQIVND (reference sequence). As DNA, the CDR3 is TGTGCCAGTAGTATCGGGACAGGGGGAACAGATACGCAGTATTTT. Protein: CASSIGTGGTDTQYF. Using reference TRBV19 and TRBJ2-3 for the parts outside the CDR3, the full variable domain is DGGITQSPKYLFRKEGQNVTLSCEQNLNHDAMYWYRQDPGQGLRLIYYSQIVNDFQKGDIAEGYSVSREKKESFPLTVTSAQKNPTAFYLCASSIGTGGTDTQYFGPGTRLTVL.